One and the same sample provided the 5 T cell receptor beta chains below, sequenced in a study of T cell changes during pregnancy in multiple sclerosis. Clones were read by immunoSEQ multiplex PCR, and TCRdb kept only the in-frame ones, dropping some. This sample carries around 38,000 clones, 90% to 95% of them seen once, and the ten largest clones take about 0.4%. The sample was CD4+ T cells from peripheral blood mononuclear cells, taken in the third trimester of pregnancy. The receptors were sampled from a female donor in good health, enrolled as a control in a pregnancy study.

This chain joins TRBV14 and TRBJ1-3; a possible D gene is TRBD1 (6 bases). V gave up 1 base and J gave up 0 bases, with 10 bases separating them. The CDR3 is 16 residues long. The germline CDR1 and CDR2 sequences are SGHDN and FVKESK. The CDR3 reads CASSQVRGHSGNTIYF. The CDR3 region has the DNA TGTGCCAGCAGCCAAGTAAGGGGACACTCTGGAAACACCATATATTTT.

In nucleotides, the CDR3 is TGTGCCAGCTCACCGAGACAGGGGTTGGACCCCGTCGGAGCTTTCTTT. Residues: CASSPRQGLDPVGAFF. The chain couples TRBV18 to TRBJ1-1, with 8 nucleotides matching TRBD1. The CDR3 consists of 16 residues. Germline CDR1 and CDR2: KGHSH and LQKENI. Trimming removed 3 bases from V and 10 bases from J; junction bases left unmatched: 16.

The rearrangement links TRBV11-2 to TRBJ1-5, with D perhaps matching TRBD1 (5 bases). Trimming took off 5 bases at V and 1 base at J, with 12 bases between the two ends. The CDR3 extends over 15 amino acids. CDR1 is SGHAT, CDR2 FQNNGV, per germline. The CDR3 DNA follows: TGTGCCAGCAGCCGTCAGGGTGGGAGCAATCAGCCCCAGCATTTT. Translating gives CASSRQGGSNQPQHF.

The gene calls are TRBV19 and TRBJ2-2; 10 bases match TRBD1. Per germline, CDR1 LNHDA and CDR2 SQIVND (reference sequence). The CDR3 consists of 15 residues. With 4 bases clipped from V and 7 bases from J, the junction kept 6 bases outside the gene matches. CDR3 loop: CASSKGQGRSGELFF. The CDR3 coding sequence is TGTGCCAGTAGTAAGGGACAGGGGCGGAGCGGGGAGCTGTTTTTT.

J is TRBJ2-5 and V is TRBV28; tentatively, D is TRBD2 (7 bases). The CDR3 has 14 residues. Germline CDR1 is MDHEN and CDR2 is SYDVKM. Trimming removed 10 bases at V and 4 bases at J, with 19 bases between. The CDR3 DNA sequence: TGTGCCATCCAGGGTGGGGGGGCATCAGAGACCCAGTACTTC. This sequence encodes CAIQGGGASETQYF.